This T cell receptor (beta chain) came from a study of blood T cell repertoires in COVID-19. Across the study: The United States, Italy and Spain supplied acute and convalescent COVID-19 samples. PBMCs, B-cell-depleted T cells, or T cells provided the cDNA or gDNA that made up the material.

In the original analysis: Amplification from reference gene primers served as the basis for estimated nucleated cell counts. Measured with immunoSEQ multiplex PCR; TCRdb has only the in-frame clones, and not every one. The V and J calls and clone size come from that table; D and trimming were worked out from the DNA. The table lists 85,000 to 100,000 clones, under 90% of them singletons, with more than 20% in the top ten. The CDR3 is 15 amino acids. V trimming: 5 bases; J trimming: 6 bases; junction bases outside the gene matches: 5. The germline V gene encodes CDR1 MDHEN and CDR2 SYDVKM. This sequence originates from a human donor in a cohort sampled during active COVID-19. Sequences were obtained from peripheral blood. The V gene is TRBV28, the J gene TRBJ2-1, with 12 bases fitting TRBD1. For the CDR3, the DNA is TGTGCCAGCAGTCCGGGACAGGGGGCTGTCAATGAGCAGTTCTTC. This gives the protein CASSPGQGAVNEQFF.